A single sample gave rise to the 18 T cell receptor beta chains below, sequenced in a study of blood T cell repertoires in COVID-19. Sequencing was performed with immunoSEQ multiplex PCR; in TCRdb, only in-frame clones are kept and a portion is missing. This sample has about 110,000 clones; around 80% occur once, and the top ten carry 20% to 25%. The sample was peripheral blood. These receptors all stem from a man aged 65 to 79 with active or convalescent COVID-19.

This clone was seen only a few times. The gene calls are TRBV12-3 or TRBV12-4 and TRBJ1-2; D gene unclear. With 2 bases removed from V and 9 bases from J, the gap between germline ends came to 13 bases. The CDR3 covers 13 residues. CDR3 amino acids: CASSLYEGGSYTF. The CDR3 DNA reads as TGTGCCAGCAGTTTATATGAGGGAGGGAGCTACACCTTC.

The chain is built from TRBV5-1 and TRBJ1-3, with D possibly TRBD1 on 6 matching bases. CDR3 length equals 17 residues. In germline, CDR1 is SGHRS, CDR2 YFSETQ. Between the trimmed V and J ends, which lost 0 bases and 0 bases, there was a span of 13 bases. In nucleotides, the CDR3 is TGCGCCAGCAGCTTGGTTGGGGGCTCGGGCTCTGGAAACACCATATATTTT. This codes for CASSLVGGSGSGNTIYF.

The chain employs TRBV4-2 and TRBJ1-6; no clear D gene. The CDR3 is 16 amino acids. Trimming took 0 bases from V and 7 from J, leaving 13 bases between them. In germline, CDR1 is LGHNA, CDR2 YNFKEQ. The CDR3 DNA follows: TGTGCCAGCAGCCAAGATGGGAACAGAGGGAATTCACCCCTCCACTTT. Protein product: CASSQDGNRGNSPLHF.

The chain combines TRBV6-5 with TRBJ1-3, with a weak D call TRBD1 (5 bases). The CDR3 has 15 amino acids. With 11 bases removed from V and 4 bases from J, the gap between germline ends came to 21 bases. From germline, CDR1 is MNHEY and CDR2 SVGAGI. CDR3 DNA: TGTGCCGCAAGAGCCAGGGAATCGGCCGGAAACACCATATATTTT. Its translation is CAARARESAGNTIYF.

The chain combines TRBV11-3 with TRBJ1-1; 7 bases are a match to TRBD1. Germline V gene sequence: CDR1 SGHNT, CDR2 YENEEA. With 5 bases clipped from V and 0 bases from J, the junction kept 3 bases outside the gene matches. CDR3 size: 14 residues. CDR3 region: CASSRDSLNTEAFF. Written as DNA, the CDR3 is TGTGCCAGCAGCAGGGACAGTTTGAACACTGAAGCTTTCTTT.

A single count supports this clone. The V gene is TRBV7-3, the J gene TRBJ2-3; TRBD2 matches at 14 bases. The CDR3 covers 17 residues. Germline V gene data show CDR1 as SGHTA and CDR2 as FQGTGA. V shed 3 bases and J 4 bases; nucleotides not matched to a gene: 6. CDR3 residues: CASSFRLAGGTADTQYF. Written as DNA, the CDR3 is TGTGCCAGCAGCTTCCGACTAGCGGGAGGGACCGCAGATACGCAGTATTTT.

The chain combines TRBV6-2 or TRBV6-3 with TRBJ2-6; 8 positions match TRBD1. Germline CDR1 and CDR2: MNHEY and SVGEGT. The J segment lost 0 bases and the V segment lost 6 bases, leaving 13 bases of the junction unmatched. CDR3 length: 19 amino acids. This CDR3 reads CASSTNAGTGNSGANVLTF. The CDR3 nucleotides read TGTGCCAGCAGCACAAATGCCGGGACAGGTAACTCTGGGGCCAACGTCCTGACTTTC.

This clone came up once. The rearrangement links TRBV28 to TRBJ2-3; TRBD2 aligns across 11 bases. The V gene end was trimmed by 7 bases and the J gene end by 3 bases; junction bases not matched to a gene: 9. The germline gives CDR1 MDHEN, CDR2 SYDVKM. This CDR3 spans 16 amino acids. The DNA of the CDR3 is TGTGCCAGCAACCCCCTGACTAGCGGGAAGACAGATACGCAGTATTTT. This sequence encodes CASNPLTSGKTDTQYF. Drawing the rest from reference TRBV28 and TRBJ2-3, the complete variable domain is DVKVTQSSRYLVKRTGEKVFLECVQDMDHENMFWYRQDPGLGLRLIYFSYDVKMKEKGDIPEGYSVSREKKERFSLILESASTNQTSMYLCASNPLTSGKTDTQYFGPGTRLTVL.

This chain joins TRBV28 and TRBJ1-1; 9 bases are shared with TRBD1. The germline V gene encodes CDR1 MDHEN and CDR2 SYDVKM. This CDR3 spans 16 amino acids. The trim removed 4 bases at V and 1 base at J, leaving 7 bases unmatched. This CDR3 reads CASSSPHRGQNTEAFF. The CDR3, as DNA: TGTGCCAGCAGTTCCCCCCACAGGGGGCAGAACACTGAAGCTTTCTTT.

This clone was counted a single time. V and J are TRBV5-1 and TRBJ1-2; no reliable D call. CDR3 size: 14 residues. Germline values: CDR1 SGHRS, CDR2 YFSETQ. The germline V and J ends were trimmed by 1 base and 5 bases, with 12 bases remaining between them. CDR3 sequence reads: CASSLQARIYGYTF. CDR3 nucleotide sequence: TGCGCCAGCAGCTTGCAGGCCCGGATATATGGCTACACCTTC. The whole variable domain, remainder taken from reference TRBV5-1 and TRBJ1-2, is KAGVTQTPRYLIKTRGQQVTLSCSPISGHRSVSWYQQTPGQGLQFLFEYFSETQRNKGNFPGRFSGRQFSNSRSEMNVSTLELGDSALYLCASSLQARIYGYTFGSGTRLTVV.

The CDR3 region has the DNA TGTGCCAGCAGTTCAGGGGTTCTCTCTGGAAACACCATATATTTT. This codes for CASSSGVLSGNTIYF. The chain joins TRBV28 to TRBJ1-3, with TRBD1 as a possible D gene (6 bases). Trimming pared 4 bases from V and 0 bases from J, leaving 10 bases between. From germline, CDR1 is MDHEN and CDR2 SYDVKM. This CDR3 has 15 amino acids.

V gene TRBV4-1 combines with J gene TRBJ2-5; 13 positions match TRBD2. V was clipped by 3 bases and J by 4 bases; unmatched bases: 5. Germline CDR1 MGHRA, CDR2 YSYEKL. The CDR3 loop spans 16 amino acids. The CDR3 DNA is TGCGCCAGCAGCCAGTTGGGACTAGCGGGACCAGAGACCCAGTACTTC. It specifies CASSQLGLAGPETQYF.

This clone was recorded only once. This chain's CDR3 is CASSLLTDEKLFF. In nucleotides, the CDR3 is TGTGCCAGCAGCTTGTTGACAGATGAAAAACTGTTTTTT. The rearrangement uses TRBV5-4 and TRBJ1-4, with D perhaps matching TRBD1 (5 bases). There are 13 residues in the CDR3. CDR1 is SGHNT and CDR2 is YYREEE in the germline V gene (reference sequence). V was pared by 1 base and J by 6 bases, with 7 bases between. The whole variable domain, remainder taken from reference TRBV5-4 and TRBJ1-4, is ETGVTQSPTHLIKTRGQQVTLRCSSQSGHNTVSWYQQALGQGPQFIFQYYREEENGRGNFPPRFSGLQFPNYSSELNVNALELDDSALYLCASSLLTDEKLFFGSGTQLSVL.

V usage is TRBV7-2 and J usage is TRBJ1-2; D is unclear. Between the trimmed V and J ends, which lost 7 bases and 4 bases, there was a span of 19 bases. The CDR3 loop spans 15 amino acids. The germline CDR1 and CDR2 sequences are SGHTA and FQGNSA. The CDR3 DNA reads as TGTGCCAGCATCCCCGAAGGCGGCAGCCTCTATGGCTACACCTTC. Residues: CASIPEGGSLYGYTF.

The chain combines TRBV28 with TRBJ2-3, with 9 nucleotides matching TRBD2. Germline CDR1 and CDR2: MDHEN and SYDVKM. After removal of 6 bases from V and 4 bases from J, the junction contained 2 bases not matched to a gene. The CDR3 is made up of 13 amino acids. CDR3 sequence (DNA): TGTGCCAGCAGGGCGGGAGGGTCAGATACGCAGTATTTT. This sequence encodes CASRAGGSDTQYF.

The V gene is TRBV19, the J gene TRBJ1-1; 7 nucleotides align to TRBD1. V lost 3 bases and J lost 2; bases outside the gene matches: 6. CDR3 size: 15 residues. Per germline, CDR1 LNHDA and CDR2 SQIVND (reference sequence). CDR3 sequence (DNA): TGTGCCAGTAGTATCCAGGGGGGAAAAAACACTGAAGCTTTCTTT. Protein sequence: CASSIQGGKNTEAFF.

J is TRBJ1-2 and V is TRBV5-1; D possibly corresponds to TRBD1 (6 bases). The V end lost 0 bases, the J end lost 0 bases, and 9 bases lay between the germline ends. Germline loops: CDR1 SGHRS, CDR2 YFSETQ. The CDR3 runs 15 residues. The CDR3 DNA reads TGCGCCAGCAGCTTGGCCGGGACAACTAACTATGGCTACACCTTC. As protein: CASSLAGTTNYGYTF.

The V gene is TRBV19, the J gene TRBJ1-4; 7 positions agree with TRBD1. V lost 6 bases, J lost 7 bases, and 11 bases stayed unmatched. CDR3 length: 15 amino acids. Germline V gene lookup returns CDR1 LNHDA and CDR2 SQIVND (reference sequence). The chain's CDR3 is CASSRAEGALEKLFF. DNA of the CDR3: TGTGCCAGTAGCCGAGCGGAGGGGGCGCTTGAAAAACTGTTTTTT.